Listed here are 11 T cell receptor beta chains from one sample, sequenced in a study of blood T cell repertoires in COVID-19. The protocol was immunoSEQ multiplex PCR, while the TCRdb copy is restricted to in-frame clones and leaves out a portion. The table records approximately 320,000 clones, about nine tenths of them present only once. The sample taken for sequencing was PBMCs or T cells enriched from blood (not recorded which). The receptors derive from a man in his sixties who had recovered from COVID-19.

The V and J genes are TRBV6-5 and TRBJ2-5, with D possibly being TRBD1 (5 bases). Trimming shortened V by 5 bases and J by 9 bases, and 19 bases separated the two germline ends. This CDR3 comprises 14 residues. CDR1 and CDR2 from the germline V gene are MNHEY and SVGAGI. CDR3 loop: CASSTVAGWQAQYF. The DNA for the CDR3 is TGTGCCAGCAGTACGGTCGCAGGGTGGCAGGCCCAGTACTTC.

This rearrangement joins TRBV4-1 to TRBJ1-3; TRBD1 matches 7 bases. This CDR3 is built from 15 residues. Germline CDR1 MGHRA, CDR2 YSYEKL. V trimming: 3 bases; J trimming: 3 bases; junction bases outside the gene matches: 5. For the CDR3, the DNA is TGCGCCAGCAGCCACGCGAGGACAGGTGGAAACACCATATATTTT. Translating gives CASSHARTGGNTIYF.

In the case of this clone: Other DNA sequences within the sample encode an identical CDR3. The chain joins TRBV12-3 or TRBV12-4 to TRBJ1-1; D is ambiguous. The CDR3 extends over 12 amino acids. V was pared by 3 bases and J by 3 bases, with 5 bases between. CDR3 bases: TGTGCCAGCAGTTTCGGGGACACTGAAGCTTTCTTT. Translated, it gives CASSFGDTEAFF.

The sample holds a few counts of this clone. The rearrangement joins TRBV18 to TRBJ1-2; 8 bases map to TRBD1. The CDR3 consists of 15 residues. V lost 1 base, J lost 6 bases, and 7 bases stayed unmatched. The V gene's germline CDR1 is KGHSH and CDR2 LQKENI. CDR3 loop: CASSPRMTGENGYTF. The CDR3 bases are TGTGCCAGCTCACCACGTATGACAGGGGAGAATGGCTACACCTTC.

V gene TRBV2 combines with J gene TRBJ1-4, with a possible D match to TRBD1 (5 bases). CDR3 length equals 16 residues. V was cut by 4 bases and J by 4 bases, with 16 bases left in between. Germline V gene sequence: CDR1 SNHLY, CDR2 FYNNEI. DNA of the CDR3: TGTGCCAGCAGTGGAAGGTGGACAAGGGTTAATGAAAAACTGTTTTTT. As protein: CASSGRWTRVNEKLFF.

A few counts support this clone. The chain links TRBV15 to TRBJ1-1; D is perhaps TRBD1 (6 bases). The V end lost 0 bases, the J end lost 1 base, and 6 bases lay between the germline ends. This CDR3 is 14 amino acids long. CDR1 and CDR2 (germline): LNHNV, YYDKDF (reference sequence). CDR3 sequence (DNA): TGTGCCACCAGCAGAGACAGGGGGAACACTGAAGCTTTCTTT. Translation gives CATSRDRGNTEAFF.

The chain recombines TRBV7-3 with TRBJ2-1; TRBD2 agrees at 9 bases. V gave up 5 bases and J gave up 2 bases; unmatched junction bases: 7. CDR3 size: 16 residues. Looked up from germline, CDR1 is SGHTA and CDR2 is FQGTGA. The CDR3 bases are TGTGCCAGCAGCCTTCTTAGCGGGAGAACCTACAATGAGCAGTTCTTC. Encoded protein: CASSLLSGRTYNEQFF.

The rearrangement links TRBV2 to TRBJ1-2; 7 positions agree with TRBD1. J was trimmed by 4 bases and V by 0 bases; bases with no gene match: 11. The CDR3 loop spans 17 amino acids. CDR1 and CDR2 from the germline V gene are SNHLY and FYNNEI. CDR3 in amino acids: CASSEARGRQGRYGYTF. CDR3 sequence (DNA): TGTGCCAGCAGTGAAGCAAGGGGGCGTCAGGGGCGCTATGGCTACACCTTC.

The gene calls are TRBV5-8 and TRBJ2-1; TRBD1 aligns across 7 bases. V shed 4 bases and J 7 bases; nucleotides not matched to a gene: 2. This CDR3 spans 12 amino acids. Germline assignment: CDR1 SGHTS and CDR2 YDEGEE. The DNA of the CDR3 is TGTGCCAGCAGCGACAGGGATAATGAGCAGTTCTTC. It codes for CASSDRDNEQFF.

The V and J genes are TRBV7-9 and TRBJ1-6; no reliable D call. Germline CDR1 and CDR2: SEHNR and FQNEAQ (reference sequence). Deletions cut 0 bases from V and 6 bases from J, with 9 bases between. This CDR3 has 15 amino acids. The CDR3 bases are TGTGCCAGCAGCTTAGCGGGGAGGGCTAATTCACCCCTCCACTTT. It codes for CASSLAGRANSPLHF.

This clone was seen only once. This chain connects TRBV30 to TRBJ2-5, with 11 bases fitting TRBD1. Germline V CDR1 and CDR2: GTSNPN, SVGIG (reference sequence). After removal of 3 bases from V and 4 bases from J, the junction contained 4 bases not matched to a gene. The CDR3 covers 14 residues. CDR3 bases: TGTGCCTGGAGCATGGGACAGGGGGGAGAGACCCAGTACTTC. Its protein product is CAWSMGQGGETQYF.